This TCR beta chain was obtained from a study of early T cells in non-severe SARS-CoV-2 infection. Trimming took off 2 bases at V and 2 bases at J, with 8 bases between the two ends. CDR1 is MDHEN and CDR2 is SYDVKM in the germline V gene. The CDR3 consists of 14 residues. Unique molecular identifiers tagged individual cDNA molecules. TCRdb passed the 5' RACE reads through MiXCR, listing each CDR3 protein once. This sample yields tens of thousands of distinct CDR3 sequences, of which around 12% are seen a single time; roughly 3.6% belongs to the top ten. The chain uses TRBV28 and TRBJ2-3, with a tentative D call TRBD2 (6 bases). This TCR was recovered from an adult who was a healthcare worker with PCR-confirmed SARS-CoV-2 infection or an uninfected control (not recorded which). Sequences were obtained from whole blood. Here the CDR3 reads CASSLGTHTDTQYF. The CDR3 nucleotides are TGTGCCAGCAGTTTAGGGACTCACACAGATACGCAGTATTTT.